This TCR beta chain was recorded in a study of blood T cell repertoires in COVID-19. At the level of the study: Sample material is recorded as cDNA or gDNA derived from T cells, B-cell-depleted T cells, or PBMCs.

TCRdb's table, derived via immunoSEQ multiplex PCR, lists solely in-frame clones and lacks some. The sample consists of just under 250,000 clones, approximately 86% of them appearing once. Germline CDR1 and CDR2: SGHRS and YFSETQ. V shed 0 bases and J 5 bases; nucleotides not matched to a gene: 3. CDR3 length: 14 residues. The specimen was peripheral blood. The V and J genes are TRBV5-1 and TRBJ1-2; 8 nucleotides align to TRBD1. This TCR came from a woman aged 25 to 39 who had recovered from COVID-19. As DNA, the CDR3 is TGCGCCAGCAGCTTGGACCAGGGGGCTTATGGCTACACCTTC. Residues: CASSLDQGAYGYTF.